The T cell receptor (beta chain) described here comes from a study of blood T cell repertoires in COVID-19. On the study more broadly: Some COVID-19 samples were acute and others convalescent; all came from the United States, Italy and Spain.

TCRdb keeps only in-frame clones here, not all; method: immunoSEQ multiplex PCR. The table has about 370,000 clones, 80% to 90% seen once. V shed 2 bases and J shed 2 bases, with 6 bases lying between them. The V gene's germline CDR1 is MNHEY and CDR2 SVGAGI. This CDR3 region has 13 residues. The chain is built from TRBV6-5 and TRBJ1-1; D not certain. The sequence came from a woman aged 25 to 39 with COVID-19, enrolled during active disease. What was sequenced was peripheral blood. The CDR3 DNA reads TGTGCCAGCAGTTACAGAACAAACACTGAAGCTTTCTTT. Encoded protein: CASSYRTNTEAFF.